Listed below are T cell receptor beta chains from one sample, sequenced in a study of cytomegalovirus exposure and HLA in healthy donors. The method was immunoSEQ multiplex PCR; TCRdb's version includes in-frame clones alone and lacks a portion of them. The sample has about 47,000 clones; the top ten hold about a sixth. The source material was PBMCs. The receptor set was obtained from a male donor in good health and CMV-seronegative. The CDR3 runs from the conserved cysteine through the conserved F or W. The D gene is left open where the match is weak.

TRBV5-1	15	TRBJ1-2	.	TGCGCCAGCAGGGGCATTTACGGATCTAACTATGGCTACACCTTC	CASRGIYGSNYGYTF
TRBV5-5	16	TRBJ2-7	TRBD1	TGTGCCAGCAGCTTGGATCGGCCAGGGGGCTCATACGAGCAGTACTTC	CASSLDRPGGSYEQYF
TRBV29-1	15	TRBJ2-7	TRBD1	TGCAGCGTTGAAATGGAACAGGGGTTTTTCTACGAGCAGTACTTC	CSVEMEQGFFYEQYF
TRBV7-8	14	TRBJ1-1	.	TGTGCCAGCAGCTTGCTCAGGGCGGACACTGAAGCTTTCTTT	CASSLLRADTEAFF
TRBV28	16	TRBJ2-7	TRBD1	TGTGCCAGCAGTTTGCCTGACAGGGGGCGCTTGAACGAGCAGTACTTC	CASSLPDRGRLNEQYF
TRBV5-1	14	TRBJ2-7	TRBD2	TGCGCCAGCAGCCCCGGACTAGCTGGGGACGAGCAGTACTTC	CASSPGLAGDEQYF
TRBV9	14	TRBJ2-1	TRBD2	TGTGCCAGCAGCGTAGGGGGGGGTTACAATGAGCAGTTCTTC	CASSVGGGYNEQFF
TRBV4-1	15	TRBJ2-7	.	TGCGCCAGCAGCCAAGCCGGGACGGGGGCCTACGAGCAGTACTTC	CASSQAGTGAYEQYF
TRBV11-2	17	TRBJ1-4	TRBD1	TGTGCCAGCAGCGCCAACAGGGGGACTGCAACTAATGAAAAACTGTTTTTT	CASSANRGTATNEKLFF
TRBV4-2	14	TRBJ1-4	TRBD1	TGTGCCAGCAGCCCAAGGACAGGGGCTGAAAAACTGTTTTTT	CASSPRTGAEKLFF
TRBV6-5	12	TRBJ1-1	TRBD1	TGTGCCAGCAGTTGGGGGACAGGTGAAGCTTTCTTT	CASSWGTGEAFF
TRBV4-1	16	TRBJ2-5	TRBD2	TGCGCCAGCAGCCAAGCAGGGACTAGGGGTCCCGAGACCCAGTACTTC	CASSQAGTRGPETQYF
TRBV10-3	15	TRBJ1-5	.	TGTGCCATCAGTGAGTCGTCACTGTCCAATCAGCCCCAGCATTTT	CAISESSLSNQPQHF
TRBV7-6	14	TRBJ1-6	.	TGTGCCAGCACCAAAGGGCAGGGGCATTCACCCCTCCACTTT	CASTKGQGHSPLHF
TRBV29-1	14	TRBJ1-1	.	TGCAGCGCCAAAATCCTCGACACGAACACTGAAGCTTTCTTT	CSAKILDTNTEAFF
TRBV25-1	14	TRBJ1-5	.	TGTGCCAGCAGTGAAGTCGGAGGCAATCAGCCCCAGCATTTT	CASSEVGGNQPQHF
TRBV7-9	14	TRBJ2-3	.	TGTGCCAGCAGCCCTAGGACTACCACAGATACGCAGTATTTT	CASSPRTTTDTQYF
TRBV14	13	TRBJ2-7	TRBD1	TGTGCCAGCAGCCGACAGGGGAAGTACGAGCAGTACTTC	CASSRQGKYEQYF
TRBV9	16	TRBJ2-1	TRBD1	TGTGCCAGCAGCGGAGGGGACAGGTCAACCTACAATGAGCAGTTCTTC	CASSGGDRSTYNEQFF